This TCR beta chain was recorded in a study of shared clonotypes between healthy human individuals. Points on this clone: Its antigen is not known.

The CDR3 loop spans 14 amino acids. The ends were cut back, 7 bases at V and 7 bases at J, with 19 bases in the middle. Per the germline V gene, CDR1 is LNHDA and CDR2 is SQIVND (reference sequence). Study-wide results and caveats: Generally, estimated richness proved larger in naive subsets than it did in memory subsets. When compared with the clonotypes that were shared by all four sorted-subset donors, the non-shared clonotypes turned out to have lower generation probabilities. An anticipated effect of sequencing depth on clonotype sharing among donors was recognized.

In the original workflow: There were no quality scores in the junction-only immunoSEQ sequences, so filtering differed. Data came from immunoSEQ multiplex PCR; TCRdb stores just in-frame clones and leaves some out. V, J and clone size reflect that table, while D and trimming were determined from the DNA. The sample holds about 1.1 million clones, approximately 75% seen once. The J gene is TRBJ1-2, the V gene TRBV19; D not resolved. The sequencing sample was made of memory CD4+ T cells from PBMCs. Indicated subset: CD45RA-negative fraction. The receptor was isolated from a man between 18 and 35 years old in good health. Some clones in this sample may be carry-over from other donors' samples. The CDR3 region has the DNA TGTGCCAGTACCCCCTTCGGAGCAAACCTTGGCTACACCTTC. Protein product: CASTPFGANLGYTF.